The 9 T cell receptor beta chains presented below share a single source sample, sequenced in a study of blood T cells in healthy people across ages. The second PCR ran roughly 6 to 12 cycles with a sample-barcoded 5' primer and J-beta primers. TCRdb recomputed calls from the 5' RACE reads with MiXCR, one row per CDR3 protein. The repertoire holds some 1,500,000 distinct CDR3 sequences, with 42% as singletons. Sequencing was carried out using blood. The receptors come from a woman aged 18-35 years in good health.

The chain joins TRBV7-2 to TRBJ2-7, with D possibly matching TRBD2 (6 bases). The germline V gene has CDR1 SGHTA and CDR2 FQGNSA. The CDR3 spans 13 residues. The V end lost 5 bases, the J end lost 7 bases, and 15 bases lay between the germline ends. This chain's CDR3 is CASSHRDFNEQYF. CDR3 sequence (DNA): TGTGCCAGCAGCCACCGGGACTTCAATGAGCAGTACTTC.

This rearrangement joins TRBV14 to TRBJ1-5; TRBD1 might be the D (5 bases). Germline CDR1 reads SGHDN; CDR2 reads FVKESK. V was clipped by 5 bases and J by 5 bases, with 22 bases between them. The CDR3 loop spans 17 amino acids. The CDR3 DNA is TGTGCCAGCAGCAGTACGGGAAGGCAGGGAGTGGATCAGCCCCAGCATTTT. Translated: CASSSTGRQGVDQPQHF.

This sequence joins TRBV18 and TRBJ2-1; D not certain. The CDR3 is made up of 13 amino acids. V was cut by 0 bases and J by 15 bases, with 15 bases left in between. The germline CDR1 and CDR2 sequences are KGHSH and LQKENI. CDR3: CASSPPAIIFPFF. The CDR3 DNA follows: TGTGCCAGCTCACCACCGGCCATAATATTCCCGTTCTTC.

This clonotype has more than one count but fewer than ten. CDR3 region: CASSQATGGNNYGYTF. CDR3 bases: TGCGCCAGCAGCCAAGCAACGGGGGGGAATAACTATGGCTACACCTTC. The rearrangement links TRBV4-3 to TRBJ1-2, with D possibly TRBD1 on 5 matching bases. The germline CDR1 and CDR2 sequences are LGHNA and YSLEER. The CDR3 length is 16 residues. Trimming pared 1 base from V and 1 base from J, leaving 13 bases between.

The chain joins TRBV5-1 to TRBJ1-2; 10 positions agree with TRBD1. Germline CDR1 and CDR2: SGHRS and YFSETQ. The length of the CDR3 is 16 residues. V lost 1 base, J lost 4 bases, and 7 bases stayed unmatched. This chain's CDR3 is CASSLWGQGKSYGYTF. For the CDR3, the DNA is TGCGCCAGCAGCTTGTGGGGACAGGGGAAATCCTATGGCTACACCTTC.

This clonotype appeared a few times. The chain recombines TRBV6-5 with TRBJ2-6; no reliable D call. Trimming removed 6 bases from V and 2 bases from J, with 11 bases in between. This CDR3 comprises 15 residues. Germline CDR1 and CDR2: MNHEY and SVGAGI. The CDR3 loop is CASRTLRTGANVLTF. In DNA, the CDR3 is TGTGCCAGCAGGACACTGAGGACTGGGGCCAACGTCCTGACTTTC.

In its sample, this clonotype was seen a few times. V is TRBV7-2 and J is TRBJ2-5; no firm D call. The end of the DNA fits TRBJ2-7 better, so the J call may be wrong. Looked up from germline, CDR1 is SGHTA and CDR2 is FQGNSA. This CDR3 region has 13 residues. The CDR3 sequence is CASSFSDRGEQYF. Written as DNA, the CDR3 is TGTGCCAGCAGCTTTTCTGACCGAGGCGAGCAGTACTTC.

This chain uses TRBV4-2 with TRBJ2-5, with TRBD2 as a possible D gene (5 bases). This CDR3 has 15 amino acids. V was cut by 4 bases and J by 11 bases, with 23 bases left in between. In germline, CDR1 is LGHNA, CDR2 YNFKEQ. Here the CDR3 DNA reads TGTGCCAGCAGCCTCGGGCGGGCCAACTATGGTGAGCAGTACTTC. Amino acid sequence: CASSLGRANYGEQYF.

The chain has TRBV7-2 and TRBJ2-5; 7 nucleotides line up with TRBD1. TRBJ2-7 explains the end of the DNA better; the J call may be wrong. The CDR3 contains 12 residues. Germline values: CDR1 SGHTA, CDR2 FQGNSA. The CDR3 bases are TGTGCCAGCAGCGCAACAGGGGCCGAGCAGTACTTC. This gives the protein CASSATGAEQYF.